This passage covers 5 T cell receptor beta chains from one sample sequenced in a study of CD8 T cells in Susac syndrome. A quantity of roughly 0.5 to 1 ug RNA underwent reverse transcription using random hexamers. TCRdb re-derived calls from the immunoSEQ multiplex PCR reads in MiXCR, one entry per CDR3 protein. The table records 100,000 to 150,000 distinct CDR3 sequences, about 94% of them present only once. The source material was CD4+ T cells from PBMCs. These receptors were obtained from a human donor in good health.

In its sample, this clonotype was seen once. This chain connects TRBV6-4 to TRBJ1-3; TRBD1 agrees at 7 bases. Germline loops: CDR1 MRHNA, CDR2 SNTAGT. J was trimmed by 4 bases and V by 11 bases; bases with no gene match: 17. This CDR3 comprises 16 residues. CDR3 residues: CACLRRQGGKGNTIYF. CDR3 in DNA: TGTGCCTGCCTAAGAAGACAGGGCGGTAAAGGAAACACCATATATTTT.

The chain recombines TRBV19 with TRBJ1-5; TRBD1 is a possible D gene (5 bases). CDR1 LNHDA and CDR2 SQIVND come from the germline V gene (reference sequence). This CDR3 spans 17 amino acids. The V end was cut by 5 bases, the J end by 0 bases, with 17 bases between. Here the CDR3 DNA reads TGTGCCAGTAGTTCTTGGAGAGGGGCAGATAGCAATCAGCCCCAGCATTTT. Its protein product is CASSSWRGADSNQPQHF.

This chain connects TRBV3-1 to TRBJ1-1; D is possibly TRBD1 (5 bases). The length of the CDR3 is 15 residues. The V gene's germline CDR1 is LGHDT and CDR2 YNNKEL (reference sequence). V was pared by 0 bases and J by 0 bases, with 8 bases between. This CDR3 is CASSQEGRLNTEAFF. The CDR3 DNA is TGTGCCAGCAGCCAAGAGGGACGGCTGAACACTGAAGCTTTCTTT. Full variable domain (remainder filled in from reference TRBV3-1 and TRBJ1-1): DTAVSQTPKYLVTQMGNDKSIKCEQNLGHDTMYWYKQDSKKFLKIMFSYNNKELIINETVPNRFSPKSPDKAHLNLHINSLELGDSAVYFCASSQEGRLNTEAFFGQGTRLTVV.

This clonotype has only one observation. The chain joins TRBV20-1 to TRBJ2-7; D ambiguous. There are 13 residues in the CDR3. Germline lookup yields CDR1 DFQATT and CDR2 SNEGSKA (reference sequence). V was shortened by 3 bases and J by 2 bases, with 11 bases between the two germline ends. CDR3 nucleotides: TGCAGTGCTAGGAAACGGATTACCTACGAGCAGTACTTC. Protein product: CSARKRITYEQYF.

V is TRBV6-6 and J is TRBJ2-5; tentative D call: TRBD1 (6 bases). The CDR3 is 15 residues long. V gave up 5 bases and J gave up 3 bases, with 16 bases separating them. Germline loops: CDR1 MNHNY, CDR2 SVGAGI (reference sequence). The CDR3 DNA reads TGTGCCAGCAGTCCATGGGGGCTGGGCAAAGAGACCCAGTACTTC. This translates into CASSPWGLGKETQYF.